The table lists the clone carrying this T cell receptor beta chain with a few counts. Its antigen is as yet unknown. This sample is part of a study of T-cell memory formation after mild COVID-19. Study in general: Largely donor-specific sequence clusters came from two donors.

The CDR3 covers 16 residues. CDR1 and CDR2 (germline): MGHDK, SYGVNS. Trimming shortened V by 1 base and J by 1 base, and 12 bases separated the two germline ends. Study observations and caveats: CD4+ contracting clones lay mainly in CM and EM, CD8+ ones in EMRA. Still unconfirmed is whether the second-wave clones peaking on day 37 recognized SARS-CoV-2.

The authors produced TCR alpha and TCR beta cDNA libraries with sample barcodes and UMIs by 5'RACE using constant-segment primers. Each CDR3 protein is one row after TCRdb ran MiXCR on the 5' RACE reads. The sample contains 100,000 to 150,000 distinct CDR3 sequences, about 6% of which appear only once. The sequence derives from an adult woman who had mild COVID-19 (a few samples of this study predate the infection). Cell type and time point are not known. Input material: PBMCs or a T cell subset sorted from them (not recorded which). This chain uses TRBV25-1 with TRBJ2-3; tentatively, D is TRBD2 (6 bases). As DNA, the CDR3 is TGTGCCAGCAGTGAATCTTCGGGACTTCGCACAGATACGCAGTATTTT. As protein: CASSESSGLRTDTQYF. Full variable domain (outside the CDR3, taken from reference TRBV25-1 and TRBJ2-3): EADIYQTPRYLVIGTGKKITLECSQTMGHDKMYWYQQDPGMELHLIHYSYGVNSTEKGDLSSESTVSRIRTEHFPLTLESARPSHTSQYLCASSESSGLRTDTQYFGPGTRLTVL.